The 10 T cell receptor beta chains given below trace back to one sample, sequenced in a study of T cell responses to AZD1222 COVID-19 vaccine. The repertoire was sequenced with immunoSEQ multiplex PCR; TCRdb's copy has only in-frame clones and lacks some. Of approximately 140,000 clones in the sample, around 92% are singletons; the top ten hold more than 2.5%. The sample consisted of peripheral blood, taken on day 0 of AZD1222 vaccination. The receptors originated from an adult in good health.

The rearrangement uses TRBV7-2 and TRBJ2-1; 7 bases line up with TRBD2. With 0 bases clipped from V and 2 bases from J, the junction kept 1 base outside the gene matches. Germline CDR1 is SGHTA and CDR2 is FQGNSA. This CDR3 region has 15 residues. The CDR3 sequence: CASSLAGGAYNEQFF. CDR3 nucleotide sequence: TGTGCCAGCAGCTTAGCGGGGGGGGCCTACAATGAGCAGTTCTTC.

This chain joins TRBV5-1 and TRBJ2-7; 10 bases are shared with TRBD2. With 5 bases clipped from V and 0 bases from J, the junction kept 11 bases outside the gene matches. Germline CDR1 is SGHRS and CDR2 is YFSETQ. The CDR3 covers 17 residues. This CDR3 reads CASSLSNQREGSYEQYF. CDR3 nucleotide sequence: TGCGCCAGCAGTCTAAGTAATCAGCGGGAGGGCTCCTACGAGCAGTACTTC.

The chain couples TRBV7-2 to TRBJ1-1, with 7 bases identical to TRBD1. CDR3 length: 16 amino acids. Germline assignment: CDR1 SGHTA and CDR2 FQGNSA. The trim removed 5 bases at V and 1 base at J, leaving 10 bases unmatched. Here the CDR3 DNA reads TGTGCCAGCAGCAATTTTCCCAGGGGGAAGAACACTGAAGCTTTCTTT. Amino acids: CASSNFPRGKNTEAFF.

This clone was detected only once. The V call is TRBV4-1, the J call TRBJ2-7, with a possible D match to TRBD1 (6 bases). This CDR3 contains 15 residues. With 0 bases removed from V and 7 bases from J, the gap between germline ends came to 16 bases. Germline V CDR1 and CDR2: MGHRA, YSYEKL. CDR3: CASSQEWGPRYEQYF. CDR3 nucleotides: TGCGCCAGCAGCCAAGAATGGGGGCCCCGTTATGAGCAGTACTTC.

The V and J genes are TRBV7-9 and TRBJ2-7; 7 nucleotides agree with TRBD2. The CDR3 sequence is 14 residues long. Germline-derived CDR1 and CDR2 are SEHNR and FQNEAQ (reference sequence). The trim removed 1 base at V and 5 bases at J, leaving 5 bases unmatched. The CDR3 sequence: CASSLGLADNEQYF. The CDR3 coding sequence is TGTGCCAGCAGCTTAGGACTAGCCGACAACGAGCAGTACTTC. Drawing the rest from reference TRBV7-9 and TRBJ2-7, the complete variable domain is DTGVSQNPRHKITKRGQNVTFRCDPISEHNRLYWYRQTLGQGPEFLTYFQNEAQLEKSRLLSDRFSAERPKGSFSTLEIQRTEQGDSAMYLCASSLGLADNEQYFGPGTRLTVT.

V is TRBV29-1 and J is TRBJ2-5; D not resolved. The V gene's germline CDR1 is SQVTM and CDR2 ANQGSEA. The CDR3 runs to 12 residues. V shed 6 bases and J shed 10 bases, with 18 bases lying between them. CDR3 nucleotides: TGCAGCGTGCACTCACGGTCTGGCGGCCAGTACTTC. This gives the protein CSVHSRSGGQYF.

The V call is TRBV7-3, the J call TRBJ1-1; 9 bases agree with TRBD1. This CDR3 region has 14 residues. The V segment lost 5 bases and the J segment 5 bases; nucleotides outside the gene matches: 6. CDR1 is SGHTA, CDR2 FQGTGA, per germline. The CDR3: CASSPGTGRTEAFF. In DNA, the CDR3 is TGTGCCAGCAGCCCCGGGACAGGGAGGACTGAAGCTTTCTTT.

The V gene is TRBV5-1, the J gene TRBJ1-4, with D possibly TRBD1 on 6 matching bases. V lost 3 bases to trimming and J lost 4 bases, with 10 bases between them. CDR1 SGHRS and CDR2 YFSETQ come from the germline V gene. The CDR3 totals 14 residues. This CDR3 is CASSSDSYNEKLFF. The CDR3 DNA follows: TGCGCCAGCAGCTCGGACAGCTATAATGAAAAACTGTTTTTT.

The chain joins TRBV28 to TRBJ1-2; 12 positions match TRBD1. The CDR3 has 16 residues. V was clipped by 4 bases and J by 4 bases; unmatched bases: 7. Germline lookup yields CDR1 MDHEN and CDR2 SYDVKM. The CDR3, as DNA: TGTGCCAGCAGTTCCGGCGGGACAGGGGGCGTCTATGGCTACACCTTC. Protein product: CASSSGGTGGVYGYTF.

The V gene is TRBV28, the J gene TRBJ2-7; 9 bases agree with TRBD1. Germline values: CDR1 MDHEN, CDR2 SYDVKM. This CDR3 comprises 15 residues. V lost 4 bases to trimming and J lost 2 bases; unmatched junction nucleotides: 6. The CDR3 coding sequence is TGTGCCAGCAGTTCCCCGGGGGACAGGGCCTACGAGCAGTACTTC. Translating gives CASSSPGDRAYEQYF.